The subject of this entry is one T cell receptor beta chain. Its antigen is unidentified. The table came from immunoSEQ multiplex PCR; TCRdb's copy has only in-frame clones and leaves some out. The sample records under 100,000 clones, 70% to 90% being singletons. Trimming took off 2 bases at V and 3 bases at J, with 8 bases between the two ends. The germline V gene has CDR1 SGHTA and CDR2 FQGNSA. CDR3 length: 14 residues. This sample was taken from a study of T cell responses to AZD1222 COVID-19 vaccine. Study-level results: Most donors were white British, females outnumbered males, and clonal diversity was possibly underestimated.

This chain links TRBV7-2 with TRBJ1-3; no reliable D call. This specimen was peripheral blood, taken on day 0 of AZD1222 vaccination. The sequence was obtained from an adult in good health. As DNA, the CDR3 is TGTGCCAGCAGCTTAAGTCGCCTTGGAAACACCATATATTTT. This gives the protein CASSLSRLGNTIYF.